This T cell receptor beta chain was sequenced during a study of hypomethylating agent response in myelodysplastic syndrome. Across the whole study: Six patients responded with complete response or hematologic improvement; a few did not. Study findings and constraints: No significant post-treatment change in richness, rarefaction diversity or clonality, across all patients or response groups. Shared GLIPH2 clusters possibly recognizing novel MDS antigens remain unconfirmed.

The CDR3 consists of 18 residues. Germline assignment: CDR1 ENHRY and CDR2 SYGVKD. V shed 4 bases and J 6 bases; nucleotides not matched to a gene: 10. Methods used by the authors: VDJdb flagged approximately 1.8% of under 200,000 unique clonotypes as previously reported viral-epitope-specific. The table came from immunoSEQ multiplex PCR; TCRdb's copy has only in-frame clones and leaves some out. V and J calls and clone size come straight from that table; D and trimming were deduced from the DNA. The sample lists over 8,000 clones, about 83% occurring once. A word on this clone: Its antigen remains unknown.

Sample: bone marrow, taken before or after starting hypomethylating agent treatment for myelodysplastic syndrome (not recorded which). This TCR was sampled from a human donor with myelodysplastic syndrome. The rearrangement uses TRBV10-3 and TRBJ2-1, with 15 positions matching TRBD2. This CDR3 is CAISVGLAGGVASNEQFF. CDR3 sequence (DNA): TGTGCCATCAGTGTCGGACTAGCGGGAGGGGTAGCGTCCAATGAGCAGTTCTTC.